The rows below give T cell receptor beta chains drawn from one sample of a study of blood T cell repertoires in COVID-19. Sequencing was performed with immunoSEQ multiplex PCR; in TCRdb, only in-frame clones are kept and a portion is missing. The sample contains about 280,000 clones, around 85% of which appear only once. The specimen sequenced was peripheral blood. The origin of the receptors is a man over 45 with active or convalescent COVID-19. Each CDR3 is given with its conserved first and last residue. The D gene is left open where the match is weak. The size of a clone is reported for some rows only, either as once, few or many, or as a class for expanded clones.

NA	TRBJ2-5	NA	TRBV10-3	CAISEKGGQETQYF	TGTGCCATCAGTGAAAAGGGGGGGCAAGAGACCCAGTACTTC
once	TRBJ2-5	NA	TRBV20-1	CSAKPWETQYF	TGCAGTGCTAAGCCCTGGGAGACCCAGTACTTC
NA	TRBJ1-2	NA	TRBV6-6	CASSSFWGDGYTF	TGTGCCAGCAGTTCGTTCTGGGGCGATGGCTACACCTTC
NA	TRBJ1-1	NA	TRBV7-9	CASSLSVGAGQAFF	TGTGCCAGCAGCTTATCTGTTGGGGCAGGGCAAGCTTTCTTT
few	TRBJ1-2	NA	TRBV2	CASSNPRTGGYTF	TGTGCCAGCAGTAACCCCAGAACCGGGGGCTACACCTTC
NA	TRBJ2-1	NA	TRBV5-1	CASSITPSAPEQFF	TGCGCCAGCAGCATAACACCTAGCGCTCCTGAGCAGTTCTTC
NA	TRBJ2-1	TRBD2	TRBV24-1	CATSDYSGRSFNEQFF	TGTGCCACCAGTGATTACAGCGGGAGATCTTTCAATGAGCAGTTCTTC
NA	TRBJ2-1	NA	TRBV19	CASSTSRDYNEQFF	TGTGCCAGTAGTACTTCCCGGGACTACAATGAGCAGTTCTTC
NA	TRBJ1-1	TRBD1	TRBV2	CASTRGAGGSEAFF	TGTGCCAGCACCCGTGGGGCAGGGGGCTCTGAAGCTTTCTTT
NA	TRBJ1-4	NA	TRBV28	CASTPGGSNEKLFF	TGTGCCAGCACCCCGGGAGGGTCTAATGAAAAACTGTTTTTT
NA	TRBJ2-7	NA	TRBV6-6	CASSSQYEQYF	TGTGCCAGCAGTTCACAGTACGAGCAGTACTTC
NA	TRBJ1-6	NA	TRBV5-6	CASSLEWGGDSPLHF	TGTGCCAGCAGCTTGGAGTGGGGGGGTGATTCACCCCTCCACTTT
NA	TRBJ1-3	NA	TRBV7-2	CASSLQGFRGNTIYF	TGTGCCAGCAGCTTACAGGGATTTCGTGGAAACACCATATATTTT
NA	TRBJ1-5	TRBD1	TRBV18	CASSPQARGSNQPQHF	TGTGCCAGCTCACCACAGGCCAGGGGGAGCAATCAGCCCCAGCATTTT
NA	TRBJ1-2	NA	TRBV2	CASSEEDALNYGYTF	TGTGCCAGCAGTGAGGAGGATGCGCTAAACTATGGCTACACCTTC
NA	TRBJ1-6	NA	TRBV10-1	CASSDGNSPLHF	TGCGCCAGCAGTGACGGGAATTCACCCCTCCACTTT
few	TRBJ2-1	NA	TRBV5-1	CASSLRGFNSYNEQFF	TGCGCCAGCAGCTTGCGGGGGTTTAACTCCTACAATGAGCAGTTCTTC
NA	TRBJ2-7	NA	TRBV29-1	CSVESPGDSYEQYF	TGCAGCGTTGAATCCCCAGGGGACTCCTACGAGCAGTACTTC
once	TRBJ1-2	NA	TRBV6-5	CASSSGLGDYGYTF	TGTGCCAGCAGTTCAGGGCTAGGGGACTATGGCTACACCTTC
NA	TRBJ2-1	TRBD1	TRBV5-1	CASSSGQADNEQFF	TGCGCCAGCAGCTCGGGACAGGCCGACAATGAGCAGTTCTTC
NA	TRBJ2-3	NA	TRBV5-5	CASSLVLQSTDTQYF	TGTGCCAGCAGCTTAGTACTACAAAGCACAGATACGCAGTATTTT
NA	TRBJ2-7	TRBD2	TRBV7-9	CASSYRLTSGRSGYEQYF	TGTGCCAGCAGCTATCGATTGACTAGCGGGCGGTCGGGCTACGAGCAGTACTTC
once	TRBJ1-2	NA	TRBV6-5	CASSYGQVGGYTF	TGTGCCAGCAGTTACGGACAAGTCGGTGGCTACACCTTC
NA	TRBJ2-1	TRBD2	TRBV13	CASSSTTSGRSDEQFF	TGTGCCAGCAGCTCCACGACTAGCGGGAGGTCCGATGAGCAGTTCTTC
NA	TRBJ2-7	TRBD2	TRBV5-4	CASSPARGGTYEQYF	TGTGCCAGCAGCCCAGCCCGCGGGGGGACCTACGAGCAGTACTTC
NA	TRBJ1-2	TRBD1	TRBV4-1	CASSLSDRDSGYTF	TGCGCCAGCAGCCTCTCCGACAGGGACTCTGGCTACACCTTC
NA	TRBJ2-5	NA	TRBV5-5	CASTEGTALIQETQYF	TGTGCCAGCACTGAGGGTACAGCCCTTATCCAAGAGACCCAGTACTTC
NA	TRBJ1-5	TRBD1	TRBV3-1/TRBV3-2	CASSQGQGSIHF	TGTGCCAGCAGCCAAGGACAGGGGTCAATACATTTT
NA	TRBJ2-2	TRBD2	TRBV7-7	CASSSRLAGGGTGELFF	TGTGCTAGCAGCTCCCGATTAGCGGGAGGGGGCACCGGGGAGCTGTTTTTT
once	TRBJ2-3	NA	TRBV7-9	CASSFGQLPDTQYF	TGTGCCAGCAGCTTTGGACAGTTGCCAGATACGCAGTATTTT
NA	TRBJ2-5	TRBD1	TRBV6-4	CATPRTGKGSNQGTQYF	TGTGCCACCCCCCGGACAGGGAAGGGATCCAACCAGGGTACCCAGTACTTC
NA	TRBJ1-5	NA	TRBV28	CASRLGGLGPQHF	TGTGCCAGCAGGCTGGGGGGGTTGGGGCCCCAGCATTTT
NA	TRBJ1-1	NA	TRBV6-5	CASSYAGMNTEAFF	TGTGCCAGCAGTTACGCGGGCATGAACACTGAAGCTTTCTTT
once	TRBJ2-3	TRBD2	TRBV27	CASSLDRGGGGTQYF	TGTGCCAGCAGTTTAGACCGGGGGGGAGGAGGCACGCAGTATTTT
NA	TRBJ1-2	NA	TRBV7-2	CASSLLQGTYGYTF	TGTGCCAGCAGCTTGTTACAGGGTACTTATGGCTACACCTTC
NA	TRBJ1-3	NA	TRBV3-1/TRBV3-2	CASSVQHSQVDTIYF	TGTGCCAGCAGCGTACAACATTCCCAGGTGGACACCATATATTTT
NA	TRBJ1-2	TRBD1	TRBV6-5	CASETGGLGEDGYTF	TGTGCCAGCGAGACAGGGGGCTTGGGGGAGGATGGCTACACCTTC
NA	TRBJ2-7	NA	TRBV5-4	CASSLYGEAYEQYF	TGTGCCAGCAGCTTGTACGGGGAGGCCTACGAGCAGTACTTC
NA	TRBJ1-1	NA	TRBV27	CASSFLGPGAEAFF	TGTGCCAGCAGTTTTTTAGGGCCAGGGGCTGAAGCTTTCTTT
NA	TRBJ2-1	NA	TRBV7-2	CASSLSRGNEQFF	TGTGCCAGCAGCTTATCACGAGGCAATGAGCAGTTCTTC
NA	TRBJ1-2	NA	TRBV19	CASSLGRYGYTF	TGTGCCAGTAGTCTGGGGAGATATGGCTACACCTTC
NA	TRBJ1-6	NA	TRBV6-5	CASAGGDSPLHF	TGTGCCTCAGCCGGGGGAGATTCACCCCTCCACTTT